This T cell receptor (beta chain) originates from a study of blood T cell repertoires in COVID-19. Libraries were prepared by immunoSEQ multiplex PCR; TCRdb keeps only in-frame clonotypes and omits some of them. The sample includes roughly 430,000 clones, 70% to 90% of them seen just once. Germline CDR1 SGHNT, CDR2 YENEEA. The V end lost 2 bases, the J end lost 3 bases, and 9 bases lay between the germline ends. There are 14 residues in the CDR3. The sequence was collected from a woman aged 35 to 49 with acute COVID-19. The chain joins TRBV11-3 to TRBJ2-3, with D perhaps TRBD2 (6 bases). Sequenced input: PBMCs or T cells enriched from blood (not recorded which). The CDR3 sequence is CASSLRAGTDTQYF. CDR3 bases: TGTGCCAGCAGCTTACGGGCGGGGACAGATACGCAGTATTTT.